Listed below are T cell receptor beta chains from one sample, sequenced in a study of T cell responses to AZD1222 COVID-19 vaccine. Some clones are missing from TCRdb's copy, which holds only in-frame ones; the method was immunoSEQ multiplex PCR. The data contain approximately 160,000 clones, about 92% of them singletons. Sequenced here: peripheral blood, sampled on day 0 of AZD1222 vaccination. Receptors were obtained from an adult in good health. CDR3s include the opening cysteine and the closing phenylalanine or tryptophan. The D gene is left open where the match is weak. Clone size is not always given. Where it is, it says once, few, many or a class for expanded clones.

d_gene: -
v_gene: TRBV7-2
j_gene: TRBJ1-2
abundance: -
CDR3aa: CASSGELDYGYTF
CDR3nt: TGTGCCAGCAGCGGGGAATTGGACTATGGCTACACCTTC

d_gene: -
v_gene: TRBV5-4
j_gene: TRBJ2-7
abundance: once
CDR3aa: CASSFGDTEQYF
CDR3nt: TGTGCCAGCAGCTTCGGGGACACCGAGCAGTACTTC

d_gene: TRBD2
v_gene: TRBV7-9
j_gene: TRBJ2-7
abundance: -
CDR3aa: CASSASGGSEQYF
CDR3nt: TGTGCCAGCAGCGCTAGCGGGGGAAGCGAGCAGTACTTC

d_gene: -
v_gene: TRBV28
j_gene: TRBJ1-6
abundance: -
CDR3aa: CASSLTPPVRSPLHF
CDR3nt: TGTGCCAGCAGTCTAACCCCCCCGGTTCGGTCACCCCTCCACTTT

d_gene: TRBD2
v_gene: TRBV6-4
j_gene: TRBJ2-6
abundance: -
CDR3aa: CARGRGEGLSGANVLTF
CDR3nt: TGTGCCAGAGGACGGGGGGAAGGGCTCTCTGGGGCCAACGTCCTGACTTTC

d_gene: TRBD1
v_gene: TRBV6-5
j_gene: TRBJ2-4
abundance: once
CDR3aa: CASSSSRGLGLNIQYF
CDR3nt: TGTGCCAGCAGTTCGTCCAGGGGGCTCGGGCTAAACATTCAGTACTTC

d_gene: -
v_gene: TRBV19
j_gene: TRBJ2-5
abundance: -
CDR3aa: CASKSSRGPWETQYF
CDR3nt: TGTGCCAGTAAGTCATCTCGAGGGCCGTGGGAGACCCAGTACTTC

d_gene: -
v_gene: TRBV2
j_gene: TRBJ1-6
abundance: -
CDR3aa: CASSGDATKGSPLHF
CDR3nt: TGTGCCAGCAGCGGCGACGCTACGAAGGGGTCACCCCTCCACTTT

d_gene: -
v_gene: TRBV7-9
j_gene: TRBJ1-2
abundance: -
CDR3aa: CASSLGFGYGYTF
CDR3nt: TGTGCCAGCAGCTTAGGATTCGGATATGGCTACACCTTC

d_gene: TRBD1
v_gene: TRBV27
j_gene: TRBJ2-1
abundance: once
CDR3aa: CASNKPGQGNYNEQFF
CDR3nt: TGTGCCAGCAATAAACCGGGACAGGGGAACTACAATGAGCAGTTCTTC

d_gene: -
v_gene: TRBV5-4
j_gene: TRBJ1-1
abundance: -
CDR3aa: CASSLQSAEAFF
CDR3nt: TGTGCCAGCAGTCTACAGAGCGCTGAAGCTTTCTTT

d_gene: TRBD1
v_gene: TRBV6-4
j_gene: TRBJ1-5
abundance: -
CDR3aa: CASSAQGDSNQPQHF
CDR3nt: TGTGCCAGCAGTGCCCAGGGGGATAGCAATCAGCCCCAGCATTTT

d_gene: TRBD1
v_gene: TRBV19
j_gene: TRBJ1-5
abundance: -
CDR3aa: CASKRQGVPPRGNQPQHF
CDR3nt: TGTGCCAGTAAGAGACAGGGGGTCCCTCCGCGGGGCAATCAGCCCCAGCATTTT

d_gene: -
v_gene: TRBV12-3/TRBV12-4
j_gene: TRBJ1-2
abundance: -
CDR3aa: CASNPGLNYGYTF
CDR3nt: TGTGCCAGCAACCCCGGACTGAACTATGGCTACACCTTC

d_gene: -
v_gene: TRBV18
j_gene: TRBJ2-1
abundance: -
CDR3aa: CASSPNDSHNEQFF
CDR3nt: TGTGCCAGCTCACCAAACGACAGTCACAATGAGCAGTTCTTC

d_gene: -
v_gene: TRBV10-2
j_gene: TRBJ1-5
abundance: -
CDR3aa: CASSPAGGSGQPQHF
CDR3nt: TGCGCCAGCAGCCCCGCCGGGGGATCAGGGCAGCCCCAGCATTTT

d_gene: -
v_gene: TRBV7-2
j_gene: TRBJ2-7
abundance: -
CDR3aa: CASSPRGYEQYF
CDR3nt: TGTGCCAGCAGCCCCAGAGGATACGAGCAGTACTTC

d_gene: -
v_gene: TRBV27
j_gene: TRBJ2-7
abundance: -
CDR3aa: CASSRPGFYEQYF
CDR3nt: TGTGCCAGCAGTCGTCCGGGGTTTTACGAGCAGTACTTC

d_gene: TRBD1
v_gene: TRBV19
j_gene: TRBJ1-2
abundance: -
CDR3aa: CASWTGSIYGYTF
CDR3nt: TGTGCCAGTTGGACAGGGAGTATCTATGGCTACACCTTC